The text below deals with one TCR beta chain. The data stem from a study of identical twins. V lost 5 bases, J lost 4 bases, and 14 bases lay in between. This CDR3 is built from 14 residues. TCRdb processed the 5' RACE reads anew with MiXCR; each CDR3 protein has one entry. The repertoire holds 690,000 or so distinct CDR3 sequences, with 8% to 9% as singletons. This sample was shared with a second study, whose subject was yellow fever vaccine responses in identical twins.

The sample consisted of PBMCs. The rearrangement joins TRBV12-3 or TRBV12-4 to TRBJ1-2; tentative D call: TRBD1 (5 bases). This clonotype was obtained from a woman younger than 30 in good health. The CDR3 DNA is TGTGCCAGCAGTCCCCGTGGGGGTCGCTATGGCTACACCTTC. This translates into CASSPRGGRYGYTF.